The present entry profiles one T cell receptor (beta chain) with its context. What it binds is not known. The data derive from a study of radiotherapy plus CTLA-4 blockade in lung cancer. Study background: Objective responses arose in approximately 17% of patients, and approximately 28% experienced disease control.

Chemo-refractory metastatic non-small-cell lung cancer patients were treated with focal radiation plus CTLA-4 blockade with ipilimumab. Measured with immunoSEQ multiplex PCR; TCRdb has only the in-frame clones, and not every one. The sample records about 53,000 clones, 85% being singletons. V was shortened by 1 base and J by 4 bases, with 5 bases between the two germline ends. This CDR3 spans 13 amino acids. Germline V CDR1 and CDR2: LGHNA, YNFKEQ. Study-wide results and caveats: Interferon-beta and early blood T cell clone dynamics reportedly predicted response best. The study found tumor-derived TCR clones expanded in blood after radiotherapy plus ipilimumab.

The sample consisted of peripheral blood, taken from a patient treated with radiotherapy plus ipilimumab. This sequence originates from a human donor with non-small cell lung cancer whose response to radiotherapy plus ipilimumab could not be evaluated. The genes are TRBV4-2 and TRBJ1-3; possible D gene TRBD1, 5 bases. The CDR3 bases are TGTGCCAGCAGCCAAGCAGGGGGAAACACCATATATTTT. Its translation: CASSQAGGNTIYF.